This is a list of T cell receptor beta chains from one sample in a study of blood T cells in healthy people across ages. TCRdb fed the 5' RACE reads into MiXCR, producing one record per CDR3 protein. This table has some 700,000 distinct CDR3 sequences, 43% appearing once. The sample was blood. The origin of the receptors is a woman in her sixties in good health. CDR3s include the opening cysteine and the closing phenylalanine or tryptophan. D genes are given only for firm matches. Rows may omit the clone size; those that give it use once, few, many or a size class.

j_gene: TRBJ2-1; abundance: NA; d_gene: NA; v_gene: TRBV6-5; len: 14; CDR3aa: CASSYPQGEGEQFF
j_gene: TRBJ2-1; abundance: NA; d_gene: NA; v_gene: TRBV6-2/TRBV6-3; len: 14; CDR3aa: CASTHSGSYNEQFF
j_gene: TRBJ2-3; abundance: few; d_gene: TRBD2; v_gene: TRBV18; len: 16; CDR3aa: CASSPFAGGLTDTQYF
j_gene: TRBJ2-1; abundance: few; d_gene: TRBD2; v_gene: TRBV7-8; len: 14; CDR3aa: CASSKGERETEQFF
j_gene: TRBJ2-7; abundance: few; d_gene: NA; v_gene: TRBV4-3; len: 13; CDR3aa: CASSQEPGIEQYF
j_gene: TRBJ2-5; abundance: many; d_gene: TRBD2; v_gene: TRBV7-2; len: 14; CDR3aa: CASSLVAGEETQYF
j_gene: TRBJ1-5; abundance: NA; d_gene: NA; v_gene: TRBV6-2/TRBV6-3; len: 15; CDR3aa: CASHGMTAVGQPQHF
j_gene: TRBJ1-4; abundance: few; d_gene: NA; v_gene: TRBV7-8; len: 14; CDR3aa: CASSPSGANEKLFF
j_gene: TRBJ2-1; abundance: few; d_gene: TRBD2; v_gene: TRBV19; len: 15; CDR3aa: CASSPGTSGSQEQFF
j_gene: TRBJ1-2; abundance: few; d_gene: NA; v_gene: TRBV10-3; len: 13; CDR3aa: CAISEAESYGYTF
j_gene: TRBJ1-1; abundance: NA; d_gene: NA; v_gene: TRBV3-1; len: 17; CDR3aa: CASSQRYRTAVNTEAFF
j_gene: NA; abundance: NA; d_gene: NA; v_gene: TRBV27; len: 14; CDR3aa: CASSRVGSYNEQYF
j_gene: TRBJ2-3; abundance: many; d_gene: NA; v_gene: TRBV7-3; len: 13; CDR3aa: CASSFSRADTQYF
j_gene: TRBJ2-7; abundance: many; d_gene: TRBD1; v_gene: TRBV7-8; len: 14; CDR3aa: CASSPNQGASEQYF
j_gene: TRBJ2-3; abundance: many; d_gene: TRBD2; v_gene: TRBV20-1; len: 17; CDR3aa: CSARVPRLAGATDTQYF
j_gene: TRBJ2-2; abundance: NA; d_gene: NA; v_gene: TRBV7-9; len: 15; CDR3aa: CASSLSGPRTGELFF
j_gene: TRBJ2-3; abundance: NA; d_gene: TRBD2; v_gene: TRBV10-3; len: 15; CDR3aa: CAITPTSGSTDTQYF
j_gene: TRBJ2-1; abundance: few; d_gene: TRBD2; v_gene: TRBV28; len: 15; CDR3aa: CASTMGTSGGGEQFF
j_gene: TRBJ1-5; abundance: NA; d_gene: NA; v_gene: TRBV6-6; len: 16; CDR3aa: CASSYSAAYSNQPQHF
j_gene: TRBJ2-7; abundance: few; d_gene: NA; v_gene: TRBV28; len: 14; CDR3aa: CASSFSGPPYEQYF
j_gene: TRBJ2-5; abundance: many; d_gene: NA; v_gene: TRBV27; len: 10; CDR3aa: CASREETQYF
j_gene: TRBJ2-3; abundance: NA; d_gene: NA; v_gene: TRBV20-1; len: 13; CDR3aa: CSARRSPQDTQYF
j_gene: TRBJ2-1; abundance: few; d_gene: NA; v_gene: TRBV4-2; len: 15; CDR3aa: CASSQEAGAGNEQFF
j_gene: TRBJ1-1; abundance: many; d_gene: NA; v_gene: TRBV6-5; len: 14; CDR3aa: CASRTPSGYAEAFF
j_gene: NA; abundance: NA; d_gene: NA; v_gene: TRBV9; len: 15; CDR3aa: CASSVGQGTYNEQYF
j_gene: TRBJ1-5; abundance: few; d_gene: NA; v_gene: TRBV7-2; len: 13; CDR3aa: CASSLTRDQPQHF
j_gene: TRBJ2-1; abundance: NA; d_gene: TRBD1; v_gene: TRBV7-2; len: 16; CDR3aa: CASSVTGGAVYNEQFF
j_gene: TRBJ2-7; abundance: NA; d_gene: NA; v_gene: TRBV13; len: 13; CDR3aa: CASSDHSSYEQYF
j_gene: TRBJ1-5; abundance: NA; d_gene: NA; v_gene: TRBV15; len: 14; CDR3aa: CATSRSGSTQPQHF
j_gene: TRBJ1-1; abundance: NA; d_gene: NA; v_gene: TRBV11-2; len: 15; CDR3aa: CASSLEPGPPTEAFF
j_gene: TRBJ2-3; abundance: NA; d_gene: NA; v_gene: TRBV12-3/TRBV12-4; len: 14; CDR3aa: CASSLGSSPGTQYF
j_gene: TRBJ2-7; abundance: NA; d_gene: TRBD1; v_gene: TRBV2; len: 13; CDR3aa: CASSDDRVHEQYF
j_gene: TRBJ2-3; abundance: NA; d_gene: NA; v_gene: TRBV3-1; len: 15; CDR3aa: CASSQGLGSTDTRYF
j_gene: TRBJ1-4; abundance: NA; d_gene: TRBD1; v_gene: TRBV12-3/TRBV12-4; len: 13; CDR3aa: CASTTGAGEKLFF
j_gene: TRBJ2-1; abundance: NA; d_gene: NA; v_gene: TRBV7-9; len: 12; CDR3aa: CASEEPPNEQFF
j_gene: TRBJ1-2; abundance: once; d_gene: NA; v_gene: TRBV6-2/TRBV6-3; len: 15; CDR3aa: CASNPGSVPNYGYTF
j_gene: TRBJ2-1; abundance: few; d_gene: NA; v_gene: TRBV20-1; len: 12; CDR3aa: CSAGRWGNEQFF
j_gene: TRBJ2-3; abundance: NA; d_gene: NA; v_gene: TRBV3-1; len: 12; CDR3aa: CASSQGSNTQYF
j_gene: TRBJ2-3; abundance: NA; d_gene: TRBD2; v_gene: TRBV6-2/TRBV6-3; len: 13; CDR3aa: CASMLGGSDTQYF
j_gene: TRBJ2-5; abundance: NA; d_gene: NA; v_gene: TRBV27; len: 18; CDR3aa: CASSLSTVGYKRDNEQYF
j_gene: TRBJ1-2; abundance: NA; d_gene: NA; v_gene: TRBV2; len: 15; CDR3aa: CASSEVTKTNYGYTF
j_gene: TRBJ2-1; abundance: NA; d_gene: NA; v_gene: TRBV18; len: 15; CDR3aa: CASSPLPGPNNEQFF
j_gene: TRBJ2-3; abundance: NA; d_gene: NA; v_gene: TRBV19; len: 14; CDR3aa: CASSIRTATDTQYF
j_gene: TRBJ2-7; abundance: NA; d_gene: TRBD2; v_gene: TRBV29-1; len: 19; CDR3aa: CSVAPRGTSGRGFGNEQYF
j_gene: TRBJ2-1; abundance: NA; d_gene: NA; v_gene: TRBV28; len: 15; CDR3aa: CASIRASSFYNEQFF